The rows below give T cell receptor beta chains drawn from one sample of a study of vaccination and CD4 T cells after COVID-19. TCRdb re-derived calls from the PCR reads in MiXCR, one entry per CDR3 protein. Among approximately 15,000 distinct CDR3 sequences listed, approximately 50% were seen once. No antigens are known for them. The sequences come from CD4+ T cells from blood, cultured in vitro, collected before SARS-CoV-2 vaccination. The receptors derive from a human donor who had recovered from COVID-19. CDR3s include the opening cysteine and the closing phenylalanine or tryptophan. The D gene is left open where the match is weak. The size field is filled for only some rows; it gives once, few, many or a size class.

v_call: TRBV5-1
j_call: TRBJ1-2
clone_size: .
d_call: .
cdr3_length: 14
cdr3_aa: CASSLVGPKYGYTF
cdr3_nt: TGTGCCAGCAGCTTGGTTGGCCCGAAATATGGCTACACCTTC

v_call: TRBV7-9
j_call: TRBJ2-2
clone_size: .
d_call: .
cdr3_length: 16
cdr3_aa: CASSPDGASNTGELFF
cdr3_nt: TGTGCCAGCAGCCCCGACGGGGCTTCCAACACCGGGGAGCTGTTTTTT

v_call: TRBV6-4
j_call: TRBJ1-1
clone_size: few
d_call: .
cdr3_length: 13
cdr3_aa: CASSTGTNTEAFF
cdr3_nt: TGTGCCAGCAGTACGGGGACGAACACTGAAGCTTTCTTT

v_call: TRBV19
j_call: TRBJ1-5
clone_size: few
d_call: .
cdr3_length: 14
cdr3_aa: CASRLGQINQPQHF
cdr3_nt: TGTGCCAGTAGGCTCGGACAGATTAATCAGCCCCAGCATTTT

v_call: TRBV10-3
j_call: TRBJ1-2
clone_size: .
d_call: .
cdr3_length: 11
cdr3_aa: CAISESYGYTF
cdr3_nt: TGTGCCATCAGTGAGTCATATGGCTACACCTTC

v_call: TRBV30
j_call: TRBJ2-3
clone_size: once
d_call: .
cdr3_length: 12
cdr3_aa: CAWSTGTDTQYF
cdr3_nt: TGTGCCTGGAGTACTGGAACAGATACGCAGTATTTT

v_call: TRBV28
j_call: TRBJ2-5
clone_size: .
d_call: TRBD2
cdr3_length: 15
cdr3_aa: CASNTGLVGVETQYF
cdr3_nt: TGTGCCAGCAATACGGGACTAGTTGGTGTGGAGACCCAGTACTTC

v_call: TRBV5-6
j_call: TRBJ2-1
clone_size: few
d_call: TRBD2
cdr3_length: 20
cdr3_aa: CASSPAGTSGRAHSYNEQFF
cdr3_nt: TGTGCCAGCAGCCCAGCCGGGACTAGCGGGAGGGCCCACTCCTACAATGAGCAGTTCTTC

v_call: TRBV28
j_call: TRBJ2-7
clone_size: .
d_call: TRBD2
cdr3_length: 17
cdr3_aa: CASSPPQSGRAAYEQYF
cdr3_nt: TGTGCCAGCAGTCCCCCACAGAGCGGGAGGGCCGCCTACGAGCAGTACTTC

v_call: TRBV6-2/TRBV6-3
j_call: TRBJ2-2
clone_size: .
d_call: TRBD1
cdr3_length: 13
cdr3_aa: CASRGTATGELFF
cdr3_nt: TGTGCCAGCAGGGGGACAGCCACCGGGGAGCTGTTTTTT

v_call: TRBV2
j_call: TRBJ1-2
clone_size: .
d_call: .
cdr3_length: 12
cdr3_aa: CASRGVNYGYTF
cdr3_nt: TGTGCCAGCAGGGGAGTTAACTATGGCTACACCTTC

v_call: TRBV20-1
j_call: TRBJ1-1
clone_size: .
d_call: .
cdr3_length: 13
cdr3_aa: CSADTQLNTEAFF
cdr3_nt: TGCAGTGCTGACACGCAGCTGAACACTGAAGCTTTCTTT

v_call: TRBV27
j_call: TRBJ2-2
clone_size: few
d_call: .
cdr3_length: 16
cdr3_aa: CASSLSGGGLTGELFF
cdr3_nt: TGTGCCAGCAGTTTATCAGGCGGGGGCCTCACCGGGGAGCTGTTTTTT

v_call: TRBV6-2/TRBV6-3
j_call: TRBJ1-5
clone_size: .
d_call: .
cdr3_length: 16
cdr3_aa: CASTLSGMGSNQPQHF
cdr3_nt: TGTGCCAGCACCCTTTCAGGTATGGGGAGCAATCAGCCCCAGCATTTT

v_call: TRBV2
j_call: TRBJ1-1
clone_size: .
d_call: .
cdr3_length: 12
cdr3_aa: CASSVQGWQAFF
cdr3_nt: TGTGCCAGCAGTGTACAGGGTTGGCAAGCTTTCTTT

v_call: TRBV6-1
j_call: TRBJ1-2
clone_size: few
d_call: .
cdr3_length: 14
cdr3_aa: CASRRDRTNYGYTF
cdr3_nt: TGTGCCAGCAGGCGTGACAGAACTAACTATGGCTACACCTTC

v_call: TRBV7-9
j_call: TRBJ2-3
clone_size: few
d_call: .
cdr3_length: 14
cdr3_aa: CASSPERYTDTQYF
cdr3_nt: TGTGCCAGCAGCCCCGAGCGGTACACAGATACGCAGTATTTT

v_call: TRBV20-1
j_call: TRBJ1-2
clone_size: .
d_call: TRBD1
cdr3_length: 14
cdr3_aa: CSARDLQGRHGYTF
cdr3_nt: TGCAGTGCTAGAGATTTACAGGGGCGGCATGGCTACACCTTC

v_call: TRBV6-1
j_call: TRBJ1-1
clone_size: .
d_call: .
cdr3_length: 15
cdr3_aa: CASSQTAHGDTEAFF
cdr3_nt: TGTGCCAGCAGCCAGACCGCTCACGGGGACACTGAAGCTTTCTTT

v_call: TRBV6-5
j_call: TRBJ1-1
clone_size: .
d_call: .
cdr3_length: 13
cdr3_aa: CASSYSRGWKAFF
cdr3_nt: TGTGCCAGCAGTTACTCGAGGGGATGGAAAGCTTTCTTT

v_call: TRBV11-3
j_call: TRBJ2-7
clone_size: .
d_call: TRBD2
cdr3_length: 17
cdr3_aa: CASSLTGTSGGASSEYF
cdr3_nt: TGTGCCAGCAGCTTAACCGGGACTAGCGGGGGGGCCTCCTCCGAGTACTTC

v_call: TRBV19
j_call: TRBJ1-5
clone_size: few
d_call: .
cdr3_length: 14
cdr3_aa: CASSIRGSGQPQHF
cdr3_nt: TGTGCCAGTAGTATTCGGGGATCGGGCCAGCCCCAGCATTTT

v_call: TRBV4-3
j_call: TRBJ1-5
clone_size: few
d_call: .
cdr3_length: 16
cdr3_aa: CASSQDIVGVGQPQHF
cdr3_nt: TGCGCCAGCAGCCAAGATATTGTCGGGGTTGGTCAGCCCCAGCATTTT

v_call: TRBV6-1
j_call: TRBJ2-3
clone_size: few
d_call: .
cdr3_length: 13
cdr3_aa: CASSPLATDTQYF
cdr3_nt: TGTGCCAGCAGTCCACTAGCAACAGATACGCAGTATTTT

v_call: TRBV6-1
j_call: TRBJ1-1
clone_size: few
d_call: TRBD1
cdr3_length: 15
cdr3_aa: CATGDRGRVDTEAFF
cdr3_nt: TGTGCCACCGGGGACAGGGGGCGAGTGGACACTGAAGCTTTCTTT

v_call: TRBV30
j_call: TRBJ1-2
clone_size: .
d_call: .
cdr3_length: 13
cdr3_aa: CAWSVLEGWGYTF
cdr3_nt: TGTGCCTGGAGTGTACTTGAGGGATGGGGGTACACCTTC

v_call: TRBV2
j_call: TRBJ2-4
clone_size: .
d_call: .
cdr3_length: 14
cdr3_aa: CASNRAAGKNIQYF
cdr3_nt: TGTGCCAGCAATAGAGCGGCGGGCAAAAACATTCAGTACTTC

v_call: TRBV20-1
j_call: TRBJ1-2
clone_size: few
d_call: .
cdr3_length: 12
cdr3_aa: CSASPGVGGYTF
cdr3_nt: TGCAGTGCTAGTCCGGGGGTGGGCGGCTACACCTTC

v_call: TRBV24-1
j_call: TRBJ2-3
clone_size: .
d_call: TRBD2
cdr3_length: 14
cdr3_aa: CAAMTSGGTDTQYF
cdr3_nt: TGTGCCGCAATGACTAGCGGGGGCACAGATACGCAGTATTTT

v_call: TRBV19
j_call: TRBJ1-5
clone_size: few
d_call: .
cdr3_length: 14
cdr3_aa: CASSIWLGNQPQHF
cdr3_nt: TGTGCCAGTAGTATCTGGCTTGGCAATCAGCCCCAGCATTTT

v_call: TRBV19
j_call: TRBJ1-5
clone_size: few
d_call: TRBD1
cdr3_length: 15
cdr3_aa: CASSRGLNGNQPQHF
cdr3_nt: TGTGCCAGTTCCAGGGGGCTGAACGGCAATCAGCCCCAGCATTTT

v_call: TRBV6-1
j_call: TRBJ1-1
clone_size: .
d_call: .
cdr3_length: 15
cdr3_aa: CASNRIISLQTEAFF
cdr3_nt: TGTGCCAGCAATAGGATCATTTCCTTACAAACTGAAGCTTTCTTT

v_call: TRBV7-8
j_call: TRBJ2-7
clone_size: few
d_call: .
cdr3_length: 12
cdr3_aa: CASSPPLAEQYF
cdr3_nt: TGTGCCAGCAGCCCCCCGCTGGCCGAGCAGTACTTC

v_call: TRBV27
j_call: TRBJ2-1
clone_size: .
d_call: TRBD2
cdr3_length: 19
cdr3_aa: CASSPPTGRPSGRLDEQFF
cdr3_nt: TGTGCCAGCAGTCCCCCTACAGGGCGGCCTAGCGGGAGGCTCGATGAGCAGTTCTTC

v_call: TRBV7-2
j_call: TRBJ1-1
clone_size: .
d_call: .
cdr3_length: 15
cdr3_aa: CASSSRRGMNTEAFF
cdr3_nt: TGTGCCAGCAGCTCGCGCAGGGGCATGAACACTGAAGCTTTCTTT